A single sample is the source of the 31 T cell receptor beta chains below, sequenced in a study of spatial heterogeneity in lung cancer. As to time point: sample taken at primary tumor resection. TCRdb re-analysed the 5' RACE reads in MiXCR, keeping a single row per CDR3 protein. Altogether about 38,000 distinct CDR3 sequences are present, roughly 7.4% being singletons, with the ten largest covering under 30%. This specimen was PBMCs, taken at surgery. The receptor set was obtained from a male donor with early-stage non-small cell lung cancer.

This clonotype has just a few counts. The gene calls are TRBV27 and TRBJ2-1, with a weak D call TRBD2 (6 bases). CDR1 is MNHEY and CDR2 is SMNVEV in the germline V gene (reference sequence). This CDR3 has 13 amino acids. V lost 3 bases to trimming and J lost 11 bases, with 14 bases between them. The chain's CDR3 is CASSFPGGIKQFF. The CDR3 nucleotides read TGTGCCAGCAGTTTCCCCGGGGGAATTAAGCAGTTCTTC.

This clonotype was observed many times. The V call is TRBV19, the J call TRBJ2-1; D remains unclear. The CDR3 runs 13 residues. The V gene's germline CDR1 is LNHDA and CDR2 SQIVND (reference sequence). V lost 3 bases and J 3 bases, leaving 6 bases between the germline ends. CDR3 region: CASSITLYNEQFF. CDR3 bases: TGTGCCAGTAGTATCACTCTCTACAATGAGCAGTTCTTC.

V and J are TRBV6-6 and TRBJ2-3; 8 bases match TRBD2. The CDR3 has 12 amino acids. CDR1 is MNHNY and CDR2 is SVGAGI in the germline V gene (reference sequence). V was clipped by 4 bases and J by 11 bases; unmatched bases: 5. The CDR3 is CASSSERGKQYF. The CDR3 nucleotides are TGTGCCAGCAGTTCCGAGCGGGGGAAGCAGTATTTT.

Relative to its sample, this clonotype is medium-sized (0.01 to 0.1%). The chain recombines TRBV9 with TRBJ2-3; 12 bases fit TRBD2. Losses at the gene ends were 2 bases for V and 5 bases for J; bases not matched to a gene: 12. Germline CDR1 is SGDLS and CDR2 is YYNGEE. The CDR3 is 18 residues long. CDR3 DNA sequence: TGTGCCAGCAGCGTCACCCCCCTAGCGGGGGGGGCGGTAGATACGCAGTATTTT. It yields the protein CASSVTPLAGGAVDTQYF.

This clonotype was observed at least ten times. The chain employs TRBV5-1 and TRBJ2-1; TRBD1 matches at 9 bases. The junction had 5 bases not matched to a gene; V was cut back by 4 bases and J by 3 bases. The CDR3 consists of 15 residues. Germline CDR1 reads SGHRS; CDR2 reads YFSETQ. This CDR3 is CASSTLGQGYNEQFF. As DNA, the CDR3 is TGCGCCAGCAGCACACTGGGACAGGGCTACAATGAGCAGTTCTTC.

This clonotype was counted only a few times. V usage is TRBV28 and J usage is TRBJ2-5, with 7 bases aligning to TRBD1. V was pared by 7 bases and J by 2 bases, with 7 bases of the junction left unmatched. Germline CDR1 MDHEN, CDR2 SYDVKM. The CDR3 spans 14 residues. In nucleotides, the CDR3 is TGTGCCAGCACCATCCAGGGGGTACAAGAGACCCAGTACTTC. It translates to CASTIQGVQETQYF.

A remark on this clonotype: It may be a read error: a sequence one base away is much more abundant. CDR3 region: CACSYSMDTSREAFF. In DNA, the CDR3 is TGTGCCTGCAGTTACTCGATGGACACCTCGAGGGAAGCTTTCTTT. The genes are TRBV6-2 or TRBV6-3 and TRBJ1-1; the D gene is possibly TRBD1 (5 bases). The germline CDR1 and CDR2 sequences are MNHEY and SVGEGT. This CDR3 has 15 amino acids.

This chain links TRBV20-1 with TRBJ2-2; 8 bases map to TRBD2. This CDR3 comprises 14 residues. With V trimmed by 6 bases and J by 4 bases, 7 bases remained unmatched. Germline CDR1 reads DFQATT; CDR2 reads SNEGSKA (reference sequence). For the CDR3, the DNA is TGCAGTGCCGCCGGGGGGGGGTCCACCGGGGAGCTGTTTTTT. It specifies CSAAGGGSTGELFF.

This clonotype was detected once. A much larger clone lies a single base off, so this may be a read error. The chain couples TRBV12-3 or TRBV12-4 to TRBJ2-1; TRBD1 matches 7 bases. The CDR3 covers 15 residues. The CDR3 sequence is CTSNSQPGQINEQFF. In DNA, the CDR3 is TGTACCAGCAATTCCCAGCCGGGACAGATCAATGAGCAGTTCTTC.

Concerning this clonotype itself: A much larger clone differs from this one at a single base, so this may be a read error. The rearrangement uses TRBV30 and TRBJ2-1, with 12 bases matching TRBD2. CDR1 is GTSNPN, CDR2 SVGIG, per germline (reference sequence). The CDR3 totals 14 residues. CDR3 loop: CVRTSGGPYNEQFF. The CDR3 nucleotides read TGTGTCCGTACTAGCGGGGGGCCTTACAATGAGCAGTTCTTC.

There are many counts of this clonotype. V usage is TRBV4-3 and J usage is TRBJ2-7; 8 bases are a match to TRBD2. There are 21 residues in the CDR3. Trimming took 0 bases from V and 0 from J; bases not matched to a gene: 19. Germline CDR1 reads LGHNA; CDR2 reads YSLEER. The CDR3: CASSQDEGSGNRLPSSYEQYV. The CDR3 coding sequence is TGCGCCAGCAGCCAAGATGAGGGTAGCGGGAACAGATTACCAAGCTCCTACGAGCAGTACGTC.

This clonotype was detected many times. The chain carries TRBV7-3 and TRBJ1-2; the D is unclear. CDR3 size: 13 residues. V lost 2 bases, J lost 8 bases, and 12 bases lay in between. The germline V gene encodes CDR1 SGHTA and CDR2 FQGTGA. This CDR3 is CASSLYGRMGYTF. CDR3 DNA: TGTGCCAGCAGCTTATACGGGAGGATGGGCTACACCTTC.

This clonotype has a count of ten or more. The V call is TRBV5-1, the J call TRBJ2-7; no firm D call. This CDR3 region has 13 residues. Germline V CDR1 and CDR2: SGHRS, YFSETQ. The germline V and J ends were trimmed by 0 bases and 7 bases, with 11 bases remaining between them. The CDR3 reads CASSLAWVGEQYF. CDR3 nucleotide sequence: TGCGCCAGCAGCTTGGCCTGGGTGGGGGAGCAGTACTTC.

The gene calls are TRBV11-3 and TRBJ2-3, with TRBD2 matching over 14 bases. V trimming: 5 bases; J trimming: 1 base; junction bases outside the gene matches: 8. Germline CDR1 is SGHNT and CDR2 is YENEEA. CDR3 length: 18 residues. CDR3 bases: TGTGCCAGCAGCCCTCTGGGACTAGCGGGAGTACGCACAGATACGCAGTATTTT. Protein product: CASSPLGLAGVRTDTQYF.

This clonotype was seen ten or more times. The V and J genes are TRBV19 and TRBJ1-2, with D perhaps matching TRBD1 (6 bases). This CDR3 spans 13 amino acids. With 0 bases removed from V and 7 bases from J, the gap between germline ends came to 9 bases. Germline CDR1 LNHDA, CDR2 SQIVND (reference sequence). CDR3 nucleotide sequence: TGTGCCAGTAGTATAGAAGGGACAACTGGCTACACCTTC. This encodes CASSIEGTTGYTF.

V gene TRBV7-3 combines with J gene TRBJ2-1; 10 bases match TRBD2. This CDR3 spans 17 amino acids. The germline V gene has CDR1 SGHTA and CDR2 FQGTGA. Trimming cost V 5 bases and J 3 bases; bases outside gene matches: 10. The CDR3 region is CASSQNPSGGLYNEQFF. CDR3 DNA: TGTGCCAGCAGCCAAAATCCTAGCGGGGGCCTCTACAATGAGCAGTTCTTC.

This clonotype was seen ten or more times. The CDR3 region has the DNA TGTGCCAGCAGCAGGGACCTCTATGGCTACACCTTC. Protein product: CASSRDLYGYTF. V usage is TRBV7-2 and J usage is TRBJ1-2; a weak D match, TRBD1 (5 bases). CDR1 is SGHTA and CDR2 is FQGNSA in the germline V gene. The CDR3 is made up of 12 amino acids. V lost 5 bases to trimming and J lost 4 bases, with 8 bases between them.

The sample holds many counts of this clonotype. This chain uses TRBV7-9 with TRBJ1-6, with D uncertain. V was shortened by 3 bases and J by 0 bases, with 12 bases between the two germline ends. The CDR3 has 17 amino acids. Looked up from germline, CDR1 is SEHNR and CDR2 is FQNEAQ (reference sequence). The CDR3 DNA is TGTGCCAGCAGCTTGTCCACGGAGGGCTCCTATAATTCACCCCTCCACTTT. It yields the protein CASSLSTEGSYNSPLHF.

DNA for the CDR3: TGTGCCAGTAATCCGCGAGGGGGGACGAACACTGAAGCTTTCTTT. It is translated as CASNPRGGTNTEAFF. This chain uses TRBV7-9 with TRBJ1-1, with D maybe TRBD1 (6 bases). V was pared by 9 bases and J by 1 base, with 18 bases between. Germline-derived CDR1 and CDR2 are SEHNR and FQNEAQ (reference sequence). This CDR3 has 15 residues.

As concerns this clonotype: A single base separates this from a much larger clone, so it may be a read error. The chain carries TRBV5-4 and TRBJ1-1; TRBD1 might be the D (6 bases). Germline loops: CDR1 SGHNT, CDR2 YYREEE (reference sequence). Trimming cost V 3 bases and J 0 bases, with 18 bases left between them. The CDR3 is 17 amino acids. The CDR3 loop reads CASSSGGKGPLNTEAFF. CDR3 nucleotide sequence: TGTGCCAGCAGCTCTGGGGGCAAGGGGCCTTTGAACACTGAAGCTTTCTTT. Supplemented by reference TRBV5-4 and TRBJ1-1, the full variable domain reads ETGVTQSPTHLIKTRGQQVTLRCSSQSGHNTVSWYQQALGQGPQFIFQYYREEENGRGNFPPRFSGLQFPNYSSELNVNALELDDSALYLCASSSGGKGPLNTEAFFGQGTRLTVV.

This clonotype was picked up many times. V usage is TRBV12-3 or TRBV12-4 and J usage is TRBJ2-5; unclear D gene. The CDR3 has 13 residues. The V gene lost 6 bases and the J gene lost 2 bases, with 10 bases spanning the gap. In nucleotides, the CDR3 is TGTGCCAGCAGCCAGGTCCTGCAAGAGACCCAGTACTTC. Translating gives CASSQVLQETQYF.

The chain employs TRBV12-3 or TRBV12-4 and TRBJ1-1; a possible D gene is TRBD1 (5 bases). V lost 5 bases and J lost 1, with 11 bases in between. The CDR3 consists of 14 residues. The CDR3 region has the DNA TGTGCCAGCAGTCCAGGGTACTCGAACACTGAAGCTTTCTTT. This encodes CASSPGYSNTEAFF.

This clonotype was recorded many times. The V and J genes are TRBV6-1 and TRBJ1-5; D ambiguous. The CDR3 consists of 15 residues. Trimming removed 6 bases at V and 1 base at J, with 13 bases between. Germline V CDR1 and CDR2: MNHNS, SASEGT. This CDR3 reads CASSLEGLSNQPQHF. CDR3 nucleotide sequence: TGTGCCAGCAGCCTCGAGGGCCTCAGCAATCAGCCCCAGCATTTT.

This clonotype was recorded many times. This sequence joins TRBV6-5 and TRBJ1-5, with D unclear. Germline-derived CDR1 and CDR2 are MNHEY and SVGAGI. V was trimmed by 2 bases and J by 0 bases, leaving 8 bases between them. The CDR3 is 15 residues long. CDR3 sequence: CASSYIQNSNQPQHF. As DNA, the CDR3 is TGTGCCAGCAGTTACATCCAGAATAGCAATCAGCCCCAGCATTTT.

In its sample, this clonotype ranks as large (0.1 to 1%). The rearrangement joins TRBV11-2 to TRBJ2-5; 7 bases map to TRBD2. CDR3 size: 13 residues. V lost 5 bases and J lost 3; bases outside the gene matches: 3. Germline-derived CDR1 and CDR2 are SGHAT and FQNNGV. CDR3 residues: CASSPGLEETQYF. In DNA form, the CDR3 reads TGTGCCAGCAGCCCCGGACTAGAAGAGACCCAGTACTTC.

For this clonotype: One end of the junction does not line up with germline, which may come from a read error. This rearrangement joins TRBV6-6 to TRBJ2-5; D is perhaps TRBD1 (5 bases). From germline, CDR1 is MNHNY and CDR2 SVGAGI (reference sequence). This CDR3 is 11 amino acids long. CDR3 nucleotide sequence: TGCGCTGTAGGGGTCGGAGAGACCCAGTACTTC. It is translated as CAVGVGETQYF.

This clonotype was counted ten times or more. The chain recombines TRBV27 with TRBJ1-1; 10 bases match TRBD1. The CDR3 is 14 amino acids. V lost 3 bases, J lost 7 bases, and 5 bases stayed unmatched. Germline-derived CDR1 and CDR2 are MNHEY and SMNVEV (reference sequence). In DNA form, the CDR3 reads TGTGCCAGCAGTTTGGGGACAGGGGACGGTGAAGCTTTCTTT. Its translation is CASSLGTGDGEAFF.

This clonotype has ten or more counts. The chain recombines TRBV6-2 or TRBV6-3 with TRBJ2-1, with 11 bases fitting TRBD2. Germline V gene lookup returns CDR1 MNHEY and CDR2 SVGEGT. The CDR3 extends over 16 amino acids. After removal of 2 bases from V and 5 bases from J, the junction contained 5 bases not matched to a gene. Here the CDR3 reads CASSYPTSGVNNEQFF. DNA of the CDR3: TGTGCCAGCAGTTACCCGACTAGCGGGGTGAACAATGAGCAGTTCTTC.

The CDR3 sequence: CSARLPGGRGTEAFF. The DNA for the CDR3 is TGCAGTGCTAGGCTACCGGGGGGGAGGGGGACTGAAGCTTTCTTT. The rearrangement links TRBV20-1 to TRBJ1-1; tentative D call: TRBD1 (6 bases). With 3 bases removed from V and 5 bases from J, the gap between germline ends came to 19 bases. There are 15 residues in the CDR3. Germline CDR1 and CDR2: DFQATT and SNEGSKA (reference sequence).

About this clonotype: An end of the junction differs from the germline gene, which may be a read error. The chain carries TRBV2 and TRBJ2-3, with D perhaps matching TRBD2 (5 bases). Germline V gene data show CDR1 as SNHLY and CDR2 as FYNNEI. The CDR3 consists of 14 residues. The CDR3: CAGRALGSTDTQYF. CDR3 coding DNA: TGTGCCGGCAGAGCACTAGGAAGCACAGATACGCAGTATTTT. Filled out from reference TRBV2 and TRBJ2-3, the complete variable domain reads EPEVTQTPSHQVTQMGQEVILRCVPISNHLYFYWYRQILGQKVEFLVSFYNNEISEKSEIFDDQFSVERPDGSNFTLKIRSTKLEDSAMYFCAGRALGSTDTQYFGPGTRLTVL.

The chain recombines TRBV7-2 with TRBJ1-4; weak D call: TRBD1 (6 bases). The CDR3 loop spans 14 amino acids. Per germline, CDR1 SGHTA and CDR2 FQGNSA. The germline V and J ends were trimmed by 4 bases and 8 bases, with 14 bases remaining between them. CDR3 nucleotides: TGTGCCAGCAGCTCCCAGGGGTGGAGCGAAAAACTGTTTTTT. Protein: CASSSQGWSEKLFF.